This paragraph reports one T cell receptor (beta chain). The data stem from a study of OX40 agonist ivuxolimab in advanced cancers. The germline V gene has CDR1 SGHDT and CDR2 YYEEEE. V was pared by 4 bases and J by 5 bases, with 12 bases of the junction left unmatched. The length of the CDR3 is 16 residues. Repertoires were generated with immunoSEQ multiplex PCR, while TCRdb's copy carries only in-frame clones and drops some. The sample lists 8,000 to 10,000 clones, more than 70% occurring once. This rearrangement joins TRBV5-6 to TRBJ2-5; 9 bases are shared with TRBD2. This TCR was sampled from an adult with an advanced solid tumor such as melanoma, head and neck, liver or kidney cancer. Here the sequenced sample was CD4+ or CD8+ T cells sorted from blood, taken in a trial of the OX40 agonist ivuxolimab. Here the CDR3 reads CASSVLLAGLGETQYF. The CDR3 DNA follows: TGTGCCAGCAGCGTCCTCCTAGCGGGGCTTGGGGAGACCCAGTACTTC.